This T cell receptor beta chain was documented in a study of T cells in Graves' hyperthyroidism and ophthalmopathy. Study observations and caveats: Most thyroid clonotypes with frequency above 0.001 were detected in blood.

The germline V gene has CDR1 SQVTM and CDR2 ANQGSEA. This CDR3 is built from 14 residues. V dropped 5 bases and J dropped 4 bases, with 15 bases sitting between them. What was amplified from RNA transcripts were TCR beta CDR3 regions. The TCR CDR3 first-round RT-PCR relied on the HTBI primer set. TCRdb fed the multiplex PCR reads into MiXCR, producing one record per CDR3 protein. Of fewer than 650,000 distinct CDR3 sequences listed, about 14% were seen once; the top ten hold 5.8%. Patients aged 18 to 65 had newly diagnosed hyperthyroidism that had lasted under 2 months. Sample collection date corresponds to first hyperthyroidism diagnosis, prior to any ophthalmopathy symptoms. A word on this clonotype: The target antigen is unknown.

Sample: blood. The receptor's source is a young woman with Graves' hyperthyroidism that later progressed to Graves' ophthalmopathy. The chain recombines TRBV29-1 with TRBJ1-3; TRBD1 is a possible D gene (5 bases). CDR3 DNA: TGCAGCGTTAGGGGACCAGAATGGGGAAACACCATATATTTT. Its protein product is CSVRGPEWGNTIYF.